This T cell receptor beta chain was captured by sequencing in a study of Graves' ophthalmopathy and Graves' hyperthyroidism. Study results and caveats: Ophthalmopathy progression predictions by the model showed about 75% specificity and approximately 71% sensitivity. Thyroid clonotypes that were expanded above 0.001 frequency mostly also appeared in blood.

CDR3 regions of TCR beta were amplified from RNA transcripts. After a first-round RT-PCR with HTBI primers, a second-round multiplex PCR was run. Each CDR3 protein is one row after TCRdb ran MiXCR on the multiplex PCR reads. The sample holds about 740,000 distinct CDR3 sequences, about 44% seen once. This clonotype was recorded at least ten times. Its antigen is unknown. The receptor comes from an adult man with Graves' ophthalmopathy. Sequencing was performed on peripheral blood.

DNA of the CDR3: TGTGCCACCAGCAGAGATCGACAGGGAGCTGGAAACACCATATATTTT. This sequence encodes CATSRDRQGAGNTIYF. The chain has TRBV15 and TRBJ1-3; 7 bases are a match to TRBD1. The CDR3 extends over 16 amino acids. From germline, CDR1 is LNHNV and CDR2 YYDKDF (reference sequence). Trimming took 0 bases from V and 2 from J; bases not matched to a gene: 4.